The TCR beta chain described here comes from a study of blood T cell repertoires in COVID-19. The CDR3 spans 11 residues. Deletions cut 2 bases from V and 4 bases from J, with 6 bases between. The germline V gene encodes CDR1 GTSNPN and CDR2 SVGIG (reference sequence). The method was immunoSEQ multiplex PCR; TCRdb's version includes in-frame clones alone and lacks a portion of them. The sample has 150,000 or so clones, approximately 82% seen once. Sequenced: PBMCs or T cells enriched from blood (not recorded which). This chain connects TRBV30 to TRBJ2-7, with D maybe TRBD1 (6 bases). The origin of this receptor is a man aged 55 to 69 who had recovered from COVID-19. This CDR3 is CAWSRGYEQYF. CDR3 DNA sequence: TGTGCCTGGAGTAGGGGGTACGAGCAGTACTTC.